The 23 T cell receptor beta chains reported below all come from one sample, sequenced in a study of shared clonotypes between healthy human individuals. The method was immunoSEQ multiplex PCR; TCRdb's version includes in-frame clones alone and lacks a portion of them. The sample includes 1.6 million or so clones, approximately 97% of them seen just once. Sequencing was carried out using naive CD4+ T cells sorted from blood. The sample's subset: CD45RA+ positively selected. The source of these receptors is a man in his thirties or forties in good health.

In the case of this clone: Other DNA sequences in this sample translate to the same CDR3. V gene TRBV6-1 combines with J gene TRBJ2-7; the D is unclear. V shed 8 bases and J shed 4 bases, with 9 bases lying between them. The CDR3 loop spans 11 amino acids. Germline V CDR1 and CDR2: MNHNS, SASEGT. Written as DNA, the CDR3 is TGTGCCAGCTCACAAGCTTACGAGCAGTACTTC. This codes for CASSQAYEQYF.

The chain carries TRBV6-5 and TRBJ1-1; D is unclear. The V end lost 5 bases, the J end lost 0 bases, and 7 bases lay between the germline ends. Germline V lookup: CDR1 MNHEY, CDR2 SVGAGI. The CDR3 runs to 13 residues. The CDR3 DNA reads TGTGCCAGCAGTGAACGGATGAACACTGAAGCTTTCTTT. It codes for CASSERMNTEAFF.

J is TRBJ2-2 and V is TRBV6-1; D call uncertain. This CDR3 spans 15 amino acids. V was trimmed by 0 bases and J by 6 bases, leaving 11 bases between them. The V gene's germline CDR1 is MNHNS and CDR2 SASEGT. This CDR3 reads CASSEAASFAGELFF. As DNA, the CDR3 is TGTGCCAGCAGTGAAGCGGCTAGTTTCGCCGGGGAGCTGTTTTTT.

The chain combines TRBV10-3 with TRBJ1-4; 7 nucleotides agree with TRBD1. With V trimmed by 6 bases and J by 5 bases, 12 bases remained unmatched. Germline lookup yields CDR1 ENHRY and CDR2 SYGVKD. The CDR3 extends over 16 amino acids. The CDR3 sequence is CAISTTPGTENEKLFF. As DNA, the CDR3 is TGTGCCATCAGCACCACCCCCGGGACAGAAAATGAAAAACTGTTTTTT.

This chain uses TRBV7-2 with TRBJ1-3; D is unresolved. The length of the CDR3 is 15 residues. V lost 5 bases and J lost 6, with 17 bases in between. Germline assignment: CDR1 SGHTA and CDR2 FQGNSA. CDR3 residues: CASSPTGGRTNTIYF. For the CDR3, the DNA is TGTGCCAGCAGCCCAACCGGCGGGAGAACAAACACCATATATTTT.

The CDR3, as DNA: TGTGCCAGCAGTCCCCTCGGGAGGGGGGGGCAAGAGACCCAGTACTTC. The encoded protein is CASSPLGRGGQETQYF. The gene calls are TRBV28 and TRBJ2-5; 8 bases fit TRBD2. CDR1 MDHEN and CDR2 SYDVKM come from the germline V gene. V lost 5 bases to trimming and J lost 2 bases; unmatched junction nucleotides: 10. The CDR3 loop spans 16 amino acids.

V usage is TRBV5-5 and J usage is TRBJ2-1; D gene unclear. The V end lost 1 base, the J end lost 6 bases, and 11 bases lay between the germline ends. Germline-derived CDR1 and CDR2 are SGHKS and YYEKEE (reference sequence). The CDR3 runs to 14 residues. The CDR3 DNA follows: TGTGCCAGCAGCTTGTTGGGGTTGGGCAATGAGCAGTTCTTC. It encodes CASSLLGLGNEQFF. The full variable domain, in which reference TRBV5-5 and TRBJ2-1 provide the parts outside the CDR3, is DAGVTQSPTHLIKTRGQQVTLRCSPISGHKSVSWYQQVLGQGPQFIFQYYEKEERGRGNFPDRFSARQFPNYSSELNVNALLLGDSALYLCASSLLGLGNEQFFGPGTRLTVL.

This chain uses TRBV28 with TRBJ2-1; 9 bases fit TRBD2. Germline-derived CDR1 and CDR2 are MDHEN and SYDVKM. V lost 7 bases to trimming and J lost 3 bases; unmatched junction nucleotides: 16. The CDR3 consists of 18 residues. The CDR3 reads CASTPGSSGKLFYNEQFF. The CDR3 region has the DNA TGTGCCAGCACCCCTGGTTCTAGCGGGAAACTTTTCTACAATGAGCAGTTCTTC.

In its sample, this clone was seen once. V usage is TRBV21-1 and J usage is TRBJ2-7; TRBD2 is the table's D call and was not checked against the DNA. TRBV21-1 is annotated as a pseudogene. The CDR3 totals 17 residues. This CDR3 is CASSKLQLAGGLQEQYF. The CDR3 DNA is TGTGCCAGCAGCAAACTCCAACTAGCGGGAGGACTGCAGGAGCAGTACTTC.

The chain uses TRBV27 and TRBJ2-7; 12 bases are a match to TRBD2. Germline V gives CDR1 MNHEY, CDR2 SMNVEV (reference sequence). The CDR3 sequence is 15 residues long. The V and J ends lost 6 bases and 2 bases, in that order; junction bases with no gene match: 5. CDR3 sequence: CASRSRLAGAYEQYF. In DNA form, the CDR3 reads TGTGCCAGCAGATCAAGACTAGCGGGAGCCTACGAGCAGTACTTC.

The CDR3 is CAASSADSVYGYTF. CDR3 bases: TGTGCCGCCAGCAGCGCGGATTCCGTCTATGGCTACACCTTC. The rearrangement uses TRBV27 and TRBJ1-2, with D unresolved. Trimming shortened V by 11 bases and J by 4 bases, and 20 bases separated the two germline ends. The germline CDR1 and CDR2 sequences are MNHEY and SMNVEV (reference sequence). The CDR3 consists of 14 residues.

This rearrangement joins TRBV5-1 to TRBJ2-5; perhaps TRBD2 as D (7 bases). The germline CDR1 and CDR2 sequences are SGHRS and YFSETQ. This CDR3 contains 16 residues. Trimming stripped 4 bases from V and 2 bases from J, with 18 bases between. The CDR3 loop is CASSRGGGSLQETQYF. In DNA, the CDR3 is TGCGCCAGCAGCAGGGGGGGCGGGAGCCTACAAGAGACCCAGTACTTC.

V and J are TRBV7-9 and TRBJ2-7; D uncertain. The CDR3 length is 15 residues. The V and J ends lost 0 bases and 0 bases respectively, with 9 bases between them. Germline CDR1 reads SEHNR; CDR2 reads FQNEAQ (reference sequence). CDR3 in amino acids: CASSLAGRNSYEQYF. CDR3 bases: TGTGCCAGCAGCTTAGCCGGACGCAACTCCTACGAGCAGTACTTC.

V and J are TRBV2 and TRBJ2-7; no reliable D call. This CDR3 contains 12 residues. The V gene lost 6 bases and the J gene lost 3 bases, with 9 bases spanning the gap. Looked up from germline, CDR1 is SNHLY and CDR2 is FYNNEI. The CDR3 bases are TGTGCCAGCAGGAGTAGAGGCTACGAGCAGTACTTC. Protein product: CASRSRGYEQYF. The complete variable domain, with remaining parts taken from reference TRBV2 and TRBJ2-7, reads EPEVTQTPSHQVTQMGQEVILRCVPISNHLYFYWYRQILGQKVEFLVSFYNNEISEKSEIFDDQFSVERPDGSNFTLKIRSTKLEDSAMYFCASRSRGYEQYFGPGTRLTVT.

For this clone: A read error may produce the germline difference seen at one junction end. The CDR3 coding sequence is TGTGCCAGCAGCTTGGGGGGCAGCTACCAGCAGTACTTC. Encoded protein: CASSLGGSYQQYF. The chain joins TRBV5-6 to TRBJ2-7; D may be TRBD1 (5 bases). This CDR3 has 13 residues. Per germline, CDR1 SGHDT and CDR2 YYEEEE.

This chain joins TRBV5-4 and TRBJ2-5; 8 bases align to TRBD1. With 4 bases clipped from V and 4 bases from J, the junction kept 6 bases outside the gene matches. The germline gives CDR1 SGHNT, CDR2 YYREEE (reference sequence). This CDR3 has 14 amino acids. CDR3 sequence: CASSLTGVTETQYF. The CDR3 nucleotides are TGTGCCAGCAGCCTGACAGGGGTCACAGAGACCCAGTACTTC.

The rearrangement uses TRBV27 and TRBJ2-4; D is perhaps TRBD1 or TRBD2 (5 bases each). The CDR3 runs 16 residues. Germline V gene sequence: CDR1 MNHEY, CDR2 SMNVEV (reference sequence). V shed 1 base and J shed 0 bases, with 10 bases lying between them. This chain's CDR3 is CASSLWGTLAKNIQYF. Written as DNA, the CDR3 is TGTGCCAGCAGTTTATGGGGGACGCTAGCCAAAAACATTCAGTACTTC.

A word on this clone: Other DNA sequences in this sample translate to the same CDR3. This chain connects TRBV29-1 to TRBJ2-2, with 8 nucleotides matching TRBD1. CDR1 and CDR2 from the germline V gene are SQVTM and ANQGSEA. V was clipped by 4 bases and J by 2 bases; unmatched bases: 3. CDR3 length equals 14 residues. CDR3 region: CSVARGRNTGELFF. The CDR3 DNA is TGCAGCGTTGCCAGGGGGCGCAACACCGGGGAGCTGTTTTTT.

This clone was recorded only once. J is TRBJ2-4 and V is TRBV2; 9 nucleotides align to TRBD1. J gave up 0 bases and V 1 base, and 10 bases lay outside the gene matches. Germline-derived CDR1 and CDR2 are SNHLY and FYNNEI. This CDR3 spans 19 amino acids. In nucleotides, the CDR3 is TGTGCCAGCAGTGAAGTCCGGGACAGGGTCACTCTAGCCAAAAACATTCAGTACTTC. Translated, it gives CASSEVRDRVTLAKNIQYF.

The gene calls are TRBV9 and TRBJ2-3; D is perhaps TRBD1 or TRBD2 (6 bases each). Per germline, CDR1 SGDLS and CDR2 YYNGEE. There are 17 residues in the CDR3. V was trimmed by 3 bases and J by 1 base, leaving 18 bases between them. The CDR3 DNA reads TGTGCCAGCAGCGCCCGGAGGGGGTCCCGGGGCACAGATACGCAGTATTTT. This encodes CASSARRGSRGTDTQYF.

This chain joins TRBV11-2 and TRBJ2-1, with 8 bases matching TRBD2. Germline V gives CDR1 SGHAT, CDR2 FQNNGV. The V gene end was trimmed by 2 bases and the J gene end by 4 bases; junction bases not matched to a gene: 16. This CDR3 comprises 19 residues. CDR3 amino acids: CASSLIPGTRPGRYNEQFF. CDR3 nucleotides: TGTGCCAGCAGCTTAATTCCCGGGACTAGGCCGGGGAGATACAATGAGCAGTTCTTC.

The chain recombines TRBV27 with TRBJ2-1; D unclear. Germline assignment: CDR1 MNHEY and CDR2 SMNVEV (reference sequence). This CDR3 region has 14 residues. Trimming removed 2 bases from V and 5 bases from J, with 10 bases in between. CDR3: CASSLVGLNNEQFF. Here the CDR3 DNA reads TGTGCCAGCAGTTTAGTGGGATTGAACAATGAGCAGTTCTTC.

This chain joins TRBV6-5 and TRBJ2-5, with TRBD2 as a possible D gene (6 bases). The CDR3 is 13 amino acids. Germline values: CDR1 MNHEY, CDR2 SVGAGI. Deletions cut 6 bases from V and 7 bases from J, with 15 bases between. DNA of the CDR3: TGTGCCAGCAGGAAGCGGACCGGGGGGACCCAGTACTTC. Its translation is CASRKRTGGTQYF.